The 9 T cell receptor beta chains reported below all come from one sample, sequenced in a study of T cell clonotyping in hematopoietic cell transplantation. Measured with immunoSEQ multiplex PCR; TCRdb has only the in-frame clones, and not every one. Counted here are under 5,500 clones, about nine tenths occurring once; the ten biggest clones make up under 6%. The specimen was peripheral blood mononuclear cells. These receptors were taken from a man aged 35-49 years in good health. Some clones in this sample may be carry-over from other donors' samples.

V usage is TRBV6-1 and J usage is TRBJ2-3; D is possibly TRBD2 (6 bases). Trimming removed 4 bases at V and 3 bases at J, with 14 bases between. The CDR3 spans 15 residues. The germline CDR1 and CDR2 sequences are MNHNS and SASEGT. The DNA of the CDR3 is TGTGCCAGCAGTGCCGTGCAGGGAGGAACAGATACGCAGTATTTT. This sequence encodes CASSAVQGGTDTQYF.

The V gene is TRBV7-9, the J gene TRBJ2-3, with D maybe TRBD2 (6 bases). Per the germline V gene, CDR1 is SEHNR and CDR2 is FQNEAQ (reference sequence). The CDR3 consists of 14 residues. Trimming stripped 5 bases from V and 6 bases from J, with 15 bases between. The CDR3 DNA reads as TGTGCCAGCAGCCCTGAGGACTATTCTGATACGCAGTATTTT. Its translation: CASSPEDYSDTQYF.

The chain employs TRBV14 and TRBJ2-7; D is undetermined. The CDR3 sequence is 11 residues long. Germline V gene sequence: CDR1 SGHDN, CDR2 FVKESK. Between the trimmed V and J ends, which lost 3 bases and 5 bases, there was a span of 5 bases. The CDR3 bases are TGTGCCAGCAGCCATAGCCACGAGCAGTACTTC. The encoded protein is CASSHSHEQYF. The full variable domain, with the rest looked up from reference TRBV14 and TRBJ2-7, is EAGVTQFPSHSVIEKGQTVTLRCDPISGHDNLYWYRRVMGKEIKFLLHFVKESKQDESGMPNNRFLAERTGGTYSTLKVQPAELEDSGVYFCASSHSHEQYFGPGTRLTVT.

CDR3 DNA: TGTGCCAGTAGTATTACGGGGGCTTACAATGAGCAGTTCTTC. Its translation: CASSITGAYNEQFF. The genes are TRBV19 and TRBJ2-1; D tentatively reads TRBD1 or TRBD2 (6 bases each). Germline-derived CDR1 and CDR2 are LNHDA and SQIVND (reference sequence). V lost 3 bases to trimming and J lost 4 bases, with 10 bases between them. The length of the CDR3 is 14 residues. The whole variable domain, filled in from reference TRBV19 and TRBJ2-1, reads DGGITQSPKYLFRKEGQNVTLSCEQNLNHDAMYWYRQDPGQGLRLIYYSQIVNDFQKGDIAEGYSVSREKKESFPLTVTSAQKNPTAFYLCASSITGAYNEQFFGPGTRLTVL.

This sequence joins TRBV7-9 and TRBJ2-3; 11 nucleotides match TRBD2. CDR3 length: 17 amino acids. Germline trimming cut 1 base from V and 3 bases from J; bases unmatched to any gene: 6. Per germline, CDR1 SEHNR and CDR2 FQNEAQ (reference sequence). CDR3 sequence: CASSLGTSGFLTDTQYF. The CDR3 DNA reads as TGTGCCAGCAGCTTAGGGACTAGCGGGTTTCTTACAGATACGCAGTATTTT.

This chain joins TRBV11-2 and TRBJ1-1; perhaps TRBD1 as D (6 bases). Germline V gene sequence: CDR1 SGHAT, CDR2 FQNNGV. The CDR3 is made up of 14 amino acids. V was pared by 4 bases and J by 0 bases, with 9 bases between. This chain's CDR3 is CASSSTGLNTEAFF. The CDR3 DNA reads TGTGCCAGCAGCTCAACAGGGCTGAACACTGAAGCTTTCTTT.

The rearrangement links TRBV29-1 to TRBJ1-2; D is undetermined. Trimming pared 4 bases from V and 0 bases from J, leaving 9 bases between. CDR3 length: 13 residues. The germline V gene has CDR1 SQVTM and CDR2 ANQGSEA. This CDR3 reads CSVGAGANYGYTF. The CDR3 DNA follows: TGCAGCGTTGGGGCGGGAGCTAACTATGGCTACACCTTC.

The V gene is TRBV18, the J gene TRBJ1-2, with D hard to call. The CDR3 totals 14 residues. CDR1 is KGHSH and CDR2 is LQKENI in the germline V gene. Trimming removed 3 bases at V and 2 bases at J, with 10 bases between. CDR3 region: CASSPERMNYGYTF. DNA for the CDR3: TGTGCCAGCTCACCGGAGAGAATGAACTATGGCTACACCTTC.

The chain joins TRBV11-1 to TRBJ1-1, with D possibly being TRBD1 (6 bases). Trimming took off 4 bases at V and 1 base at J, with 10 bases between the two ends. Germline V CDR1 and CDR2: SGHAT, FQDESV (reference sequence). The length of the CDR3 is 14 residues. The CDR3 here is CASSYDRRNTEAFF. DNA of the CDR3: TGTGCCAGCAGCTACGACAGGCGGAACACTGAAGCTTTCTTT.